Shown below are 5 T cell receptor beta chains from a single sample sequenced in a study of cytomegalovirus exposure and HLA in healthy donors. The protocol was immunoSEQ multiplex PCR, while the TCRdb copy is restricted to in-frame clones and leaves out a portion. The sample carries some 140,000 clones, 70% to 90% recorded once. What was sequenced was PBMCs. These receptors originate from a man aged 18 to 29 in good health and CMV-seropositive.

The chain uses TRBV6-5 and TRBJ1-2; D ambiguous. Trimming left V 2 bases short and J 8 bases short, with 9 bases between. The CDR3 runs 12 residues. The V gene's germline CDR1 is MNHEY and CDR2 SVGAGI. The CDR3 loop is CASSYLLFGYTF. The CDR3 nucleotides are TGTGCCAGCAGTTACCTCTTGTTCGGCTACACCTTC.

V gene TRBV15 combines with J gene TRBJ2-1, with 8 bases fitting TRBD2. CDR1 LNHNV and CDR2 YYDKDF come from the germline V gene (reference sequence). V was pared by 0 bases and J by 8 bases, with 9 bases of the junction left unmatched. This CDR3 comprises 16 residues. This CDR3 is CATSREKVSGSDEQFF. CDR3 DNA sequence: TGTGCCACCAGCAGAGAGAAAGTCAGCGGGAGTGATGAGCAGTTCTTC.

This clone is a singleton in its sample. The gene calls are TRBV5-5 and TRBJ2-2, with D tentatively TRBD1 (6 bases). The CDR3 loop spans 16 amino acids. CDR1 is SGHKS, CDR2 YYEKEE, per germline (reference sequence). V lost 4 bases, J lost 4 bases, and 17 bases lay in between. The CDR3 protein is CASSGQPEVGTGELFF. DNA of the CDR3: TGTGCCAGCAGCGGACAGCCTGAGGTTGGCACCGGGGAGCTGTTTTTT. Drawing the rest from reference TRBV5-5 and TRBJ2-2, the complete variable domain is DAGVTQSPTHLIKTRGQQVTLRCSPISGHKSVSWYQQVLGQGPQFIFQYYEKEERGRGNFPDRFSARQFPNYSSELNVNALLLGDSALYLCASSGQPEVGTGELFFGEGSRLTVL.

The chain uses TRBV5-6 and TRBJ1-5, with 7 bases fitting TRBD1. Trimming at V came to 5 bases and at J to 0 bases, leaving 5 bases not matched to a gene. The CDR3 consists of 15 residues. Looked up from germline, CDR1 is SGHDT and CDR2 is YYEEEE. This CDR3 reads CASSNRGHSNQPQHF. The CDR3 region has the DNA TGTGCCAGCAGTAACAGGGGACATAGCAATCAGCCCCAGCATTTT. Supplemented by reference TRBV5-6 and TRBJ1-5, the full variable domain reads DAGVTQSPTHLIKTRGQQVTLRCSPKSGHDTVSWYQQALGQGPQFIFQYYEEEERQRGNFPDRFSGHQFPNYSSELNVNALLLGDSALYLCASSNRGHSNQPQHFGDGTRLSIL.

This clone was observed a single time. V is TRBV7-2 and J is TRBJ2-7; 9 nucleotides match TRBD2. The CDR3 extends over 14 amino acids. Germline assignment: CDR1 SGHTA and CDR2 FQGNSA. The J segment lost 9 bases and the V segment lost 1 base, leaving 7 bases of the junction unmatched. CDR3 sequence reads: CASSLEGGRGLQYF. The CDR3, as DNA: TGTGCCAGCAGCTTAGAAGGCGGGAGGGGGCTGCAGTACTTC.